This T cell receptor beta chain was observed in a study of shared clonotypes between healthy human individuals. Using immunoSEQ multiplex PCR, the repertoire was profiled, and TCRdb retains in-frame clones only, with some absent. This repertoire shows about 2.3 million clones, more than 80% found once; its top ten account for around 0.4%. In this sample, this clone turned up once. The sample has other DNA sequences that encode this CDR3 too. The CDR3 sequence is 12 residues long. Germline CDR1 LNHNV, CDR2 YYDKDF (reference sequence). Trimming left V 5 bases short and J 0 bases short, with 3 bases between.

The V call is TRBV15, the J call TRBJ2-3; unclear D gene. This clonotype was obtained from a man between 18 and 35 years old in good health. Some clones in this sample may be carry-over from other donors' samples. The sample comprised naive CD4+ T cells from PBMCs. Indicated subset: CD45RA+ positively selected. DNA of the CDR3: TGTGCCACCAGCCCTAGCACAGATACGCAGTATTTT. Translation gives CATSPSTDTQYF.